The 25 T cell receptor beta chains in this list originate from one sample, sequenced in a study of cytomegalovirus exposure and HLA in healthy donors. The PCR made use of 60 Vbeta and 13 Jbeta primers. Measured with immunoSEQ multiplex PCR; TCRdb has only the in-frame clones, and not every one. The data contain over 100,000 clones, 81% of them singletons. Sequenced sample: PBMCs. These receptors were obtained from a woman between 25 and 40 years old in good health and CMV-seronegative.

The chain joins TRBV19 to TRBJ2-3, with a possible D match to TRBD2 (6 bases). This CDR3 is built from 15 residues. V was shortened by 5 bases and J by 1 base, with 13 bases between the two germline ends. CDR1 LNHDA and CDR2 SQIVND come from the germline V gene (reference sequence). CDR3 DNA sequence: TGTGCCAGTAGTGGGATCTGGGGGGGCACAGATACGCAGTATTTT. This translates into CASSGIWGGTDTQYF. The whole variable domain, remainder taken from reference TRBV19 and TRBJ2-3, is DGGITQSPKYLFRKEGQNVTLSCEQNLNHDAMYWYRQDPGQGLRLIYYSQIVNDFQKGDIAEGYSVSREKKESFPLTVTSAQKNPTAFYLCASSGIWGGTDTQYFGPGTRLTVL.

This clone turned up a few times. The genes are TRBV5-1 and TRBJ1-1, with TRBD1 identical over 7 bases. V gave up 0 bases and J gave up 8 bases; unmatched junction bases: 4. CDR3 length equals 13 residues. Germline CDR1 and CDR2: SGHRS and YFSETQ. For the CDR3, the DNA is TGCGCCAGCAGCTTGGCCGGGACAGCGGAAGCTTTCTTT. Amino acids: CASSLAGTAEAFF.

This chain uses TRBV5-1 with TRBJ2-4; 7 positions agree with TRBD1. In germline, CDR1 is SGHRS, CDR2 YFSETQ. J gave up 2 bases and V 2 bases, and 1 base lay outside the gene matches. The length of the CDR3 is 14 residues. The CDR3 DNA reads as TGCGCCAGCAGCTTACAGGGGACCAAAAACATTCAGTACTTC. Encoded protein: CASSLQGTKNIQYF.

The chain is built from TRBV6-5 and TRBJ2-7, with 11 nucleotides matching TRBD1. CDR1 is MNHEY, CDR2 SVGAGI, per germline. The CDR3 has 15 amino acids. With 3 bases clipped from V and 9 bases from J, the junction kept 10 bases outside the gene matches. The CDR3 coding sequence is TGTGCCAGCAGTTATCAGGGACAGGGGGGAGTATTGCAGTACTTC. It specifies CASSYQGQGGVLQYF.

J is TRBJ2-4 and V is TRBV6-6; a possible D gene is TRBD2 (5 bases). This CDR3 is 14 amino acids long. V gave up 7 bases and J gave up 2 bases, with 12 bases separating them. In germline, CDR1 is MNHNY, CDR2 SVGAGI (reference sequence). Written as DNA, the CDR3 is TGTGCCAGCACCATACTAGAAACCAAAAACATTCAGTACTTC. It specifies CASTILETKNIQYF.

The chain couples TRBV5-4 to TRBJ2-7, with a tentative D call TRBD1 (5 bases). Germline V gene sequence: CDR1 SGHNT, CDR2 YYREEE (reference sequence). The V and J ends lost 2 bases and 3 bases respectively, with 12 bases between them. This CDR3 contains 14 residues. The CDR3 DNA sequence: TGTGCCAGCAGCTTACCCGGACAAGACTACGAGCAGTACTTC. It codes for CASSLPGQDYEQYF.

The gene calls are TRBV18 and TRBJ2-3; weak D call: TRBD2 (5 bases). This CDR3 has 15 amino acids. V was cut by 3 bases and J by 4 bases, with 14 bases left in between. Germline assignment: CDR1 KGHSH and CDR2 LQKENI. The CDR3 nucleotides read TGTGCCAGCTCACCCCCCGCCGGGAACCCAGATACGCAGTATTTT. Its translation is CASSPPAGNPDTQYF.

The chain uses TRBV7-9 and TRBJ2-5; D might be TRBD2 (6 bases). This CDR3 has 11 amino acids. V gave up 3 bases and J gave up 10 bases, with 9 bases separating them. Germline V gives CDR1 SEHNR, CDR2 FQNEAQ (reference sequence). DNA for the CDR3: TGTGCCAGCAGCTTGGGGACTCACCAGTACTTC. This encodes CASSLGTHQYF.

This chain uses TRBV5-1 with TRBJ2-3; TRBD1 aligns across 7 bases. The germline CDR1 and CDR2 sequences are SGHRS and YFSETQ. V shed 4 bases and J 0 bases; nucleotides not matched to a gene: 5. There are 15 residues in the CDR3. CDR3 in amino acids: CASSTGTASTDTQYF. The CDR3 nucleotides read TGCGCCAGCAGCACCGGGACAGCTAGCACAGATACGCAGTATTTT.

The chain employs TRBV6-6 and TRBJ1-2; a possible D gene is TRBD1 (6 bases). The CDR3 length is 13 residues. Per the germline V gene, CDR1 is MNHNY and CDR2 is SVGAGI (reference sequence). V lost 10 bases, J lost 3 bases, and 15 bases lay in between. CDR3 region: CATGWGGDYGYTF. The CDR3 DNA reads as TGTGCCACCGGGTGGGGGGGCGACTATGGCTACACCTTC.

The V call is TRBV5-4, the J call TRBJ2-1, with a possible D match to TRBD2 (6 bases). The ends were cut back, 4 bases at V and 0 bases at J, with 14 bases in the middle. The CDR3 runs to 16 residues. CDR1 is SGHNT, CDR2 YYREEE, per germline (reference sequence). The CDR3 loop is CASSPGLPRSYNEQFF. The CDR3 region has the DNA TGTGCCAGCAGCCCAGGACTACCCCGCTCCTACAATGAGCAGTTCTTC.

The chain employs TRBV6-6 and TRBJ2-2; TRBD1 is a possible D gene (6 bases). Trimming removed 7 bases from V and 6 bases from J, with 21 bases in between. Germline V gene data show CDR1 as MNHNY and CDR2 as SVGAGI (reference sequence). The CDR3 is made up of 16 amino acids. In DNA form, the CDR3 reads TGTGCCAGCAACCTAGAAGGGGGAGTCGGGCCCGGGGAGCTGTTTTTT. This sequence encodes CASNLEGGVGPGELFF.

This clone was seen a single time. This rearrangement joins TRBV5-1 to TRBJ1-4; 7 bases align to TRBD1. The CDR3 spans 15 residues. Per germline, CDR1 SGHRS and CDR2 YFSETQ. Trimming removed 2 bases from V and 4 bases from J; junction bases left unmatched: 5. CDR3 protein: CASSFLTGDNEKLFF. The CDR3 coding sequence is TGCGCCAGCAGCTTCCTCACAGGGGATAATGAAAAACTGTTTTTT.

The CDR3 spells CASSPRGSYNEQFF. The CDR3 DNA sequence: TGTGCCAGTAGCCCAAGGGGCTCCTACAATGAGCAGTTCTTC. The rearrangement uses TRBV19 and TRBJ2-1, with D maybe TRBD1 (5 bases). Germline V lookup: CDR1 LNHDA, CDR2 SQIVND (reference sequence). This CDR3 comprises 14 residues. Trimming left V 6 bases short and J 0 bases short, with 9 bases between. The full variable domain, completed using reference TRBV19 and TRBJ2-1, is DGGITQSPKYLFRKEGQNVTLSCEQNLNHDAMYWYRQDPGQGLRLIYYSQIVNDFQKGDIAEGYSVSREKKESFPLTVTSAQKNPTAFYLCASSPRGSYNEQFFGPGTRLTVL.

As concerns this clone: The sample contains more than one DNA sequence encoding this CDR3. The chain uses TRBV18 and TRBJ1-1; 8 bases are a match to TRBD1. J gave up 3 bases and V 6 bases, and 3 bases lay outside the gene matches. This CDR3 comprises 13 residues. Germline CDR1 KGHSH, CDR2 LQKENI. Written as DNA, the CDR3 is TGTGCCAGCTCCCCGGGACAGGACACTGAAGCTTTCTTT. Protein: CASSPGQDTEAFF.

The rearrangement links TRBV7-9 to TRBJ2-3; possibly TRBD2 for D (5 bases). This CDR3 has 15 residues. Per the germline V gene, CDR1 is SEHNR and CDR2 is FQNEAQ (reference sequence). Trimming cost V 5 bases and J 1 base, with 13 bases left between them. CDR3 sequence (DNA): TGTGCCAGCAGCCCCCCGGGGTATGGCACAGATACGCAGTATTTT. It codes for CASSPPGYGTDTQYF.

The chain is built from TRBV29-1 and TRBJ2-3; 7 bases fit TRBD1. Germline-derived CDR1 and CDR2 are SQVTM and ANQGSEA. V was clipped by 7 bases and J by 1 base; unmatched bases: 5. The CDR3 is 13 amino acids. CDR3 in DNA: TGCAGCGGAGGGACAGCCGGCACAGATACGCAGTATTTT. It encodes CSGGTAGTDTQYF.

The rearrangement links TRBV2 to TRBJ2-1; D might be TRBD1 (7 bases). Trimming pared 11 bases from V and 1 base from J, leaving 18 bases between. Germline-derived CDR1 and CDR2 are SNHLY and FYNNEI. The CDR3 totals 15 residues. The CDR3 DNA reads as TGTGCCTCACACCAGGGGGACTCATCCTACAATGAGCAGTTCTTC. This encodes CASHQGDSSYNEQFF.

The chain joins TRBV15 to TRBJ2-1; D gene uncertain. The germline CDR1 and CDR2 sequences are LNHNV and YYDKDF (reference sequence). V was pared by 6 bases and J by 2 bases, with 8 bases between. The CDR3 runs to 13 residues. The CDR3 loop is CATREKPYNEQFF. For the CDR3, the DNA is TGTGCCACCAGAGAGAAGCCCTACAATGAGCAGTTCTTC.

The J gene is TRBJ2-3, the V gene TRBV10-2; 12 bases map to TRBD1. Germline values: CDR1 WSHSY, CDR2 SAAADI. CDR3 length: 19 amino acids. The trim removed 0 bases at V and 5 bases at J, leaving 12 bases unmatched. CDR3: CASSESTSRDRGRRDTQYF. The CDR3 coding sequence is TGCGCCAGCAGTGAGTCAACCTCCCGGGACAGGGGGCGCCGAGATACGCAGTATTTT.

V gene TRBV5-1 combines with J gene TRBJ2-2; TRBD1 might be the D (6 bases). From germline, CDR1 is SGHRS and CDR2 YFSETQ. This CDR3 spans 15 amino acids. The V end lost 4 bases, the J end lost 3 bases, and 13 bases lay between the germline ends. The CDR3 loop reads CASSGGRVDTGELFF. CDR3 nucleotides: TGCGCCAGCAGCGGGGGCAGGGTGGACACCGGGGAGCTGTTTTTT.

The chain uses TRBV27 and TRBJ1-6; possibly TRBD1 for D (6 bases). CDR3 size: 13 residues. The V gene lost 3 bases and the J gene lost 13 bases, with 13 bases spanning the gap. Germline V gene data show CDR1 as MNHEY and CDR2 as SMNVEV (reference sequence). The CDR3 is CASSFRGGQPLHF. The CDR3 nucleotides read TGTGCCAGCAGTTTCAGGGGTGGACAGCCCCTCCACTTT.

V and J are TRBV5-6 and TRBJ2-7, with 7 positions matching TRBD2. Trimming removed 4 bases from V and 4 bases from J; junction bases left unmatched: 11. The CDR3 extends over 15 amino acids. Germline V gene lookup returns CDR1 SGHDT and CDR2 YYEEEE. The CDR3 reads CASSQPQAGVYEQYF. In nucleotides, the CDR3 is TGTGCCAGCAGCCAACCCCAGGCGGGAGTTTACGAGCAGTACTTC.

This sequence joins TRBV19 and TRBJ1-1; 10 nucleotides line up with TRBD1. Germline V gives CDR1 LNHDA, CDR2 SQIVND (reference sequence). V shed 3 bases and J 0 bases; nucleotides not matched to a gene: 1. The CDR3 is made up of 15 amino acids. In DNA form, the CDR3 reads TGTGCCAGTAGTATGGGACAGGGGATGAACACTGAAGCTTTCTTT. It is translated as CASSMGQGMNTEAFF.

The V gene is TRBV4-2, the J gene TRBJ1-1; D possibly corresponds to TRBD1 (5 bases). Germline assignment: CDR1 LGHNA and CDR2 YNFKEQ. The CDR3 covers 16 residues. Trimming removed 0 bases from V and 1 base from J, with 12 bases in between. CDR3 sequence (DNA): TGTGCCAGCAGCCAAGAGGTGCGCGGGGCGAACACTGAAGCTTTCTTT. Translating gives CASSQEVRGANTEAFF.